This T cell receptor beta chain was captured by sequencing in a study of blood T cell repertoires in COVID-19. The wider study: The study drew acute and convalescent COVID-19 samples from the United States, Italy and Spain.

Trimming cost V 3 bases and J 4 bases; bases outside gene matches: 6. Per the germline V gene, CDR1 is SGHDT and CDR2 is YYEEEE. This CDR3 region has 15 residues. Authors' data handling: Amplification from reference gene primers served as the basis for estimated nucleated cell counts. Sequencing used immunoSEQ multiplex PCR; TCRdb keeps in-frame clones, though not all of them. V, J and clone size derive from that table, while D and trimming were established from the DNA sequence. The data hold approximately 230,000 clones, with 80% to 90% observed a single time. Sequencing was carried out using peripheral blood. J is TRBJ2-5 and V is TRBV5-6; 10 bases agree with TRBD1. The clonotype comes from a man aged 25 to 40 with active or convalescent COVID-19. CDR3 coding DNA: TGTGCCAGCAGCTCCGGACAGGGGGTGGCAGAGACCCAGTACTTC. It encodes CASSSGQGVAETQYF.